One and the same sample provided the 20 T cell receptor beta chains below, sequenced in a study of T cell responses to AZD1222 COVID-19 vaccine. Using immunoSEQ multiplex PCR, the repertoire was profiled, and TCRdb retains in-frame clones only, with some absent. The profile covers around 120,000 clones, with roughly 87% appearing a single time and approximately 9.3% taken by the ten largest. The sample was peripheral blood, taken on day 0 of AZD1222 vaccination. The receptors shown here come from an adult in good health.

In this sample, this clone turned up once. The J gene is TRBJ2-5, the V gene TRBV12-5, with D uncertain. In germline, CDR1 is LGHNT, CDR2 FRNRAP. This CDR3 region has 13 residues. The V and J ends lost 2 bases and 4 bases respectively, with 8 bases between them. CDR3 DNA: TGTGCTAGTGGTTTGATAGATCGAGAGACCCAGTACTTC. Protein sequence: CASGLIDRETQYF.

The rearrangement joins TRBV5-1 to TRBJ1-3, with TRBD1 as a possible D gene (6 bases). CDR3 length: 14 residues. Germline V gene data show CDR1 as SGHRS and CDR2 as YFSETQ. The ends were cut back, 0 bases at V and 4 bases at J, with 8 bases in the middle. The CDR3 DNA is TGCGCCAGCAGCTTGGACAGGGAGGGAAACACCATATATTTT. It encodes CASSLDREGNTIYF.

This clone came up a few times. This CDR3 reads CASSLQAGGDTEAFF. CDR3 nucleotides: TGTGCCAGCAGCTTACAAGCAGGGGGAGACACTGAAGCTTTCTTT. The rearrangement joins TRBV7-3 to TRBJ1-1; 7 bases align to TRBD1. Germline values: CDR1 SGHTA, CDR2 FQGTGA. The length of the CDR3 is 15 residues. The J segment lost 3 bases and the V segment lost 2 bases, leaving 6 bases of the junction unmatched.

CDR3 loop: CASSQKGRVTDTQYF. CDR3 in DNA: TGTGCCAGCAGCCAAAAGGGGAGGGTTACAGATACGCAGTATTTT. The chain is built from TRBV7-9 and TRBJ2-3, with TRBD2 matching 7 bases. Germline V gene lookup returns CDR1 SEHNR and CDR2 FQNEAQ (reference sequence). CDR3 length: 15 amino acids. Unmatched junction bases numbered 8, after V lost 5 bases and J lost 3 bases.

The V and J genes are TRBV5-1 and TRBJ2-3, with D possibly TRBD1 on 6 matching bases. CDR3 length: 15 residues. V was cut by 0 bases and J by 2 bases, with 10 bases left in between. The germline gives CDR1 SGHRS, CDR2 YFSETQ. CDR3 DNA: TGCGCCAGCAGCTTGGTAGGGGGAGACACAGATACGCAGTATTTT. Amino acids: CASSLVGGDTDTQYF.

This sequence joins TRBV2 and TRBJ1-5; no clear D gene. V lost 5 bases to trimming and J lost 2 bases, with 10 bases between them. The CDR3 runs to 14 residues. The germline V gene has CDR1 SNHLY and CDR2 FYNNEI. The CDR3 loop reads CASSIERGNQPQHF. In nucleotides, the CDR3 is TGTGCCAGCAGTATAGAGAGGGGCAATCAGCCCCAGCATTTT.

The rearrangement links TRBV24-1 to TRBJ2-7, with TRBD2 as a possible D gene (6 bases). The germline gives CDR1 KGHDR, CDR2 SFDVKD. The germline V and J ends were trimmed by 2 bases and 8 bases, with 12 bases remaining between them. The CDR3 spans 13 residues. This chain's CDR3 is CATSDSRREKQYF. The CDR3 coding sequence is TGTGCCACCAGTGATTCCCGTCGGGAGAAGCAGTACTTC.

A few counts support this clone. V gene TRBV30 combines with J gene TRBJ2-7, with TRBD1 identical over 9 bases. Losses at the gene ends were 7 bases for V and 2 bases for J; bases not matched to a gene: 12. CDR3 size: 15 residues. Germline assignment: CDR1 GTSNPN and CDR2 SVGIG (reference sequence). The CDR3 nucleotides read TGTGCCTTCCATGATAACAGGGGGCTTACCTACGAGCAGTACTTC. It translates to CAFHDNRGLTYEQYF. Looking up the rest from reference TRBV30 and TRBJ2-7 gives the full variable domain: SQTIHQWPATLVQPVGSPLSLECTVEGTSNPNLYWYRQAAGRGLQLLFYSVGIGQISSEVPQNLSASRPQDRQFILSSKKLLLSDSGFYLCAFHDNRGLTYEQYFGPGTRLTVT.

This clone is a singleton in its sample. V usage is TRBV7-8 and J usage is TRBJ2-7, with D perhaps matching TRBD1 (6 bases). This CDR3 is built from 11 residues. CDR1 is SGHVS, CDR2 FQNEAQ, per germline. Trimming stripped 4 bases from V and 7 bases from J, with 8 bases between. The CDR3 loop reads CASSSGTEQYF. The CDR3 DNA is TGTGCCAGCAGCTCCGGGACAGAGCAGTACTTC.

The gene calls are TRBV21-1 and TRBJ2-1; TRBD2, the table's D call, was not compared with the DNA. TRBV21-1 is deemed a pseudogene. This CDR3 region has 16 residues. The CDR3 here is CASSKVGTSGSNEQFF. The CDR3 nucleotides read TGTGCCAGCAGCAAAGTTGGGACTAGCGGTAGCAATGAGCAGTTCTTC.

The chain employs TRBV19 and TRBJ2-7; D unresolved. The germline gives CDR1 LNHDA, CDR2 SQIVND (reference sequence). V was cut by 2 bases and J by 0 bases, with 11 bases left in between. The CDR3 covers 15 residues. The CDR3 sequence: CASSITAATSYEQYF. The CDR3 coding sequence is TGTGCCAGTAGTATAACGGCAGCCACCTCCTACGAGCAGTACTTC.

The genes are TRBV6-5 and TRBJ1-2; D unclear. The germline CDR1 and CDR2 sequences are MNHEY and SVGAGI. Trimming shortened V by 0 bases and J by 8 bases, and 7 bases separated the two germline ends. This CDR3 has 12 amino acids. The chain's CDR3 is CASSYSGWGYTF. In nucleotides, the CDR3 is TGTGCCAGCAGTTACTCGGGGTGGGGCTACACCTTC.

This clone has only a few counts. The chain joins TRBV7-9 to TRBJ2-7; D is perhaps TRBD1 or TRBD2 (7 bases each). V was cut by 3 bases and J by 2 bases, with 14 bases left in between. This CDR3 is built from 15 residues. Germline V gives CDR1 SEHNR, CDR2 FQNEAQ (reference sequence). CDR3: CASSFLRGGAYEQYF. The CDR3 DNA follows: TGTGCCAGCAGCTTTCTCAGGGGGGGAGCCTACGAGCAGTACTTC.

This chain joins TRBV7-9 and TRBJ2-3, with D maybe TRBD1 (5 bases). This CDR3 is built from 16 residues. From germline, CDR1 is SEHNR and CDR2 FQNEAQ (reference sequence). The V and J ends lost 3 bases and 0 bases respectively, with 13 bases between them. This CDR3 is CASSFRSGQSTDTQYF. In DNA, the CDR3 is TGTGCCAGCAGCTTTCGGTCAGGACAAAGCACAGATACGCAGTATTTT.

The chain combines TRBV4-1 with TRBJ1-2, with a possible D match to TRBD1 (5 bases). The CDR3 is made up of 17 amino acids. Germline assignment: CDR1 MGHRA and CDR2 YSYEKL. Trimming cost V 7 bases and J 1 base, with 22 bases left between them. The CDR3 nucleotides are TGCGCCAGCAAACCTACTAAAGACAGACCGGTTAACTATGGCTACACCTTC. Translation: CASKPTKDRPVNYGYTF.

The rearrangement links TRBV19 to TRBJ2-3; D remains ambiguous. Germline V gene lookup returns CDR1 LNHDA and CDR2 SQIVND (reference sequence). Trimming took off 5 bases at V and 6 bases at J, with 12 bases between the two ends. CDR3 length equals 13 residues. This CDR3 reads CASSPGMGDTQYF. Here the CDR3 DNA reads TGTGCCAGTAGTCCCGGCATGGGGGATACGCAGTATTTT.

This clone was seen a single time. The genes are TRBV9 and TRBJ2-1, with D perhaps matching TRBD1 or TRBD2 (5 bases each). This CDR3 spans 15 amino acids. Germline values: CDR1 SGDLS, CDR2 YYNGEE. The V end was cut by 3 bases, the J end by 7 bases, with 17 bases between. The CDR3 bases are TGTGCCAGCAGCGCCCCGGTGGGGGAGTGGAATGAGCAGTTCTTC. It specifies CASSAPVGEWNEQFF.

The chain joins TRBV10-3 to TRBJ2-7, with D possibly matching TRBD1 (6 bases). The CDR3 has 12 residues. Germline lookup yields CDR1 ENHRY and CDR2 SYGVKD. Trimming pared 10 bases from V and 2 bases from J, leaving 12 bases between. The CDR3: CATQGNTYEQYF. DNA of the CDR3: TGTGCCACGCAGGGGAACACCTACGAGCAGTACTTC.

The chain uses TRBV10-3 and TRBJ1-4; unclear D gene. CDR3 length: 16 residues. Germline V gene data show CDR1 as ENHRY and CDR2 as SYGVKD. Trimming removed 0 bases from V and 4 bases from J, with 12 bases in between. The CDR3 sequence is CAISESTALINEKLFF. Here the CDR3 DNA reads TGTGCCATCAGTGAGTCGACGGCGCTGATTAATGAAAAACTGTTTTTT.

This clone was seen only once. The chain carries TRBV28 and TRBJ2-7, with D possibly being TRBD1 or TRBD2 (5 bases each). This CDR3 is built from 13 residues. In germline, CDR1 is MDHEN, CDR2 SYDVKM. V was clipped by 2 bases and J by 6 bases, with 11 bases between them. In DNA, the CDR3 is TGTGCCAGCAGTTTAAGGGTCGGGACCGAGCAGTACTTC. Protein sequence: CASSLRVGTEQYF.